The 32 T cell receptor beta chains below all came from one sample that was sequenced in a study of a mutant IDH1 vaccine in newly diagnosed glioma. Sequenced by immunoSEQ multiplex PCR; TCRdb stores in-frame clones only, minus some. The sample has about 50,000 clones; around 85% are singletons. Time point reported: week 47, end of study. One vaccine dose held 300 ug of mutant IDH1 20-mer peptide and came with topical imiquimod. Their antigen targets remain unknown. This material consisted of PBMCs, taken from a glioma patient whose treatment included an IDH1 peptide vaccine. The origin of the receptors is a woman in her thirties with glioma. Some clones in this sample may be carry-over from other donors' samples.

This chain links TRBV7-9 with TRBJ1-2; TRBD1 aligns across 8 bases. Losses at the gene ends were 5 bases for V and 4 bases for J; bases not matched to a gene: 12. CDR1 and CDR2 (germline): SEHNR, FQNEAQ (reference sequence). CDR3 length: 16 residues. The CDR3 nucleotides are TGTGCCAGCAGCCCTAGACAGGGGACGAATCTCTATGGCTACACCTTC. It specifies CASSPRQGTNLYGYTF.

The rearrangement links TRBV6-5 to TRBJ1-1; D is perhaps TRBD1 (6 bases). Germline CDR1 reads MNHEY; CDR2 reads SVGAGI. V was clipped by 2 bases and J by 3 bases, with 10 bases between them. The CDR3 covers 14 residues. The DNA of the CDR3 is TGTGCCAGCAGTTACCAGGGGTATCACACTGAAGCTTTCTTT. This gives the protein CASSYQGYHTEAFF.

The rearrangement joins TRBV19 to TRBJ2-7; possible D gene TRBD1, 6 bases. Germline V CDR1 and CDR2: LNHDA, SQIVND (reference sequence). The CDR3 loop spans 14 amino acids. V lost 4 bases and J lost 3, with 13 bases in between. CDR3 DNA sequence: TGTGCCAGTAGTACCTCCCGGGACATCTACGAGCAGTACTTC. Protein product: CASSTSRDIYEQYF. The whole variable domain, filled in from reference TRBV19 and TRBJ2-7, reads DGGITQSPKYLFRKEGQNVTLSCEQNLNHDAMYWYRQDPGQGLRLIYYSQIVNDFQKGDIAEGYSVSREKKESFPLTVTSAQKNPTAFYLCASSTSRDIYEQYFGPGTRLTVT.

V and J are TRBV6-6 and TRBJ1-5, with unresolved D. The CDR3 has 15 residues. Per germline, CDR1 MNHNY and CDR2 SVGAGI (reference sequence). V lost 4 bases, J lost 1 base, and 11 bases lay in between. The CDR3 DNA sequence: TGTGCCAGCAGTTCCCCCGCGAGCAGCAATCAGCCCCAGCATTTT. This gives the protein CASSSPASSNQPQHF.

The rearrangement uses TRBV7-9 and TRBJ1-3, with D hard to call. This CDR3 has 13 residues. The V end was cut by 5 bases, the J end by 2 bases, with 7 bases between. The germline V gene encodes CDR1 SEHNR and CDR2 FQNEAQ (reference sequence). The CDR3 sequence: CASSLEPGNTIYF. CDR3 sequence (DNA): TGTGCCAGCAGCCTGGAACCTGGAAACACCATATATTTT.

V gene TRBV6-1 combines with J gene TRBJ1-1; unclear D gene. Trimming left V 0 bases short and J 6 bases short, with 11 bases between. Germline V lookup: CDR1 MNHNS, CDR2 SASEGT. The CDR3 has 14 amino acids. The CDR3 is CASSEAPGSPEAFF. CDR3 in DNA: TGTGCCAGCAGTGAAGCGCCGGGATCTCCTGAAGCTTTCTTT.

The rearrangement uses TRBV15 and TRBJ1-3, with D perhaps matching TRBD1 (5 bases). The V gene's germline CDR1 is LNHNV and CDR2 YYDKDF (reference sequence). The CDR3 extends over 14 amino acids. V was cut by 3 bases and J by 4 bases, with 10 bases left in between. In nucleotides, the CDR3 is TGTGCCACCAGCAGGGGGACGGACGGAAACACCATATATTTT. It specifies CATSRGTDGNTIYF.

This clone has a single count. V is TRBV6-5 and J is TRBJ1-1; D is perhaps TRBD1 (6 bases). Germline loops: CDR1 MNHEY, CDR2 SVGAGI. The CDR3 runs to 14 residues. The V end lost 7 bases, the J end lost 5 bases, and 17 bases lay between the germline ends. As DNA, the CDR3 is TGTGCCAGCATTAAGGGGGGATGGGAGACTGAAGCTTTCTTT. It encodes CASIKGGWETEAFF.

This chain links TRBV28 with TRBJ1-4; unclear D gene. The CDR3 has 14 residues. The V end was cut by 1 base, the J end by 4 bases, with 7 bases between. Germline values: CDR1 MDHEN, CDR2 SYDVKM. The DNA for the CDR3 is TGTGCCAGCAGTTTATTCGGGGATAATGAAAAACTGTTTTTT. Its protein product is CASSLFGDNEKLFF.

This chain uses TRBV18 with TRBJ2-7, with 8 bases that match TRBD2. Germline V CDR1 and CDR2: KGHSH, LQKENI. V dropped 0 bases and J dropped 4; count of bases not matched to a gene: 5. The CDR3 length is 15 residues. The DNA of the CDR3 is TGTGCCAGCTCACCACCAAGCGGGAGTGCATACGAGCAGTACTTC. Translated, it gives CASSPPSGSAYEQYF.

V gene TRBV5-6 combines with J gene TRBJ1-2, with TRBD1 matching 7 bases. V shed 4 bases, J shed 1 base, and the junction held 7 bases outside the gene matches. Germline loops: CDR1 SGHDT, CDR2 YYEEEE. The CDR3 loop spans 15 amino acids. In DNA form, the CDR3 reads TGTGCCAGCAGCAAAGTGACAGGGTTTAACTATGGCTACACCTTC. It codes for CASSKVTGFNYGYTF.

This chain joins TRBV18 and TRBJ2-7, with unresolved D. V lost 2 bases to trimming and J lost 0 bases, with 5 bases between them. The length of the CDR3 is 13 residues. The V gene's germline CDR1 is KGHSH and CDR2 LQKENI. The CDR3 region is CASSPDASYEQYF. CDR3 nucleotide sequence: TGTGCCAGCTCACCAGACGCCTCCTACGAGCAGTACTTC.

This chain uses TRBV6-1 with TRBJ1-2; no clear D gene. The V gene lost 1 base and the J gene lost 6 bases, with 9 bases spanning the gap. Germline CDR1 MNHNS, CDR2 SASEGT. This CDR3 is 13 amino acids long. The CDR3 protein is CASSEGVLNGYTF. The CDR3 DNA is TGTGCCAGCAGTGAAGGTGTACTTAATGGCTACACCTTC.

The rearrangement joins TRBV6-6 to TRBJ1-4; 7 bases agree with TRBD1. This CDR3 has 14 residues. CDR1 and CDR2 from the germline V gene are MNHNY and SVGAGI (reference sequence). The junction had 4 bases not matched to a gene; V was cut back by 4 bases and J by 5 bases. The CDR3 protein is CASSSQGGNEKLFF. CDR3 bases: TGTGCCAGCAGTTCTCAGGGGGGAAATGAAAAACTGTTTTTT.

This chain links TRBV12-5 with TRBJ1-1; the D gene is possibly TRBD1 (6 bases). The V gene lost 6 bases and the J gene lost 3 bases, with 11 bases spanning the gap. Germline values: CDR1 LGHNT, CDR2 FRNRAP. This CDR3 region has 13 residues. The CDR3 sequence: CASGMGAYTEAFF. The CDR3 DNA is TGTGCTAGTGGGATGGGGGCATACACTGAAGCTTTCTTT.

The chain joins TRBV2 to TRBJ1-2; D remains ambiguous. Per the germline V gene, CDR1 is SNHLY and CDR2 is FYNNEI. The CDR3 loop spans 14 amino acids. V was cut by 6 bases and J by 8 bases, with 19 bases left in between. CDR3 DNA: TGTGCCAGCAGAAGGACGGAAGTCGATGACGGCTACACCTTC. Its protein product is CASRRTEVDDGYTF.

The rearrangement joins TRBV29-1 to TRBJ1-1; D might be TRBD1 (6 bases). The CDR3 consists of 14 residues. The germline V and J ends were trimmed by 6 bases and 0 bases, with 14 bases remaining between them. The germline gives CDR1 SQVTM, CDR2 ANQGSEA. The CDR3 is CSVKQGGVNTEAFF. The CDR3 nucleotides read TGCAGCGTCAAACAGGGTGGGGTGAACACTGAAGCTTTCTTT.

This CDR3 reads CASSPLGGQTQYF. Here the CDR3 DNA reads TGTGCCAGCAGCCCTTTGGGGGGCCAGACCCAGTACTTC. The J gene is TRBJ2-5, the V gene TRBV6-1; D is tentatively TRBD1 or TRBD2 (6 bases each). The V gene lost 6 bases and the J gene lost 6 bases, with 14 bases spanning the gap. CDR3 length: 13 residues. Germline V gene lookup returns CDR1 MNHNS and CDR2 SASEGT.

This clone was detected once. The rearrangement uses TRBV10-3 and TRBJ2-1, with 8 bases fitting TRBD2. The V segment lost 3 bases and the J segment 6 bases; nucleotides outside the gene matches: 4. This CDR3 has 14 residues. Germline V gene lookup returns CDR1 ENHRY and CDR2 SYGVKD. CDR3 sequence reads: CAISEAGVSNEQFF. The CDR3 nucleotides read TGTGCCATCAGTGAAGCGGGAGTAAGCAATGAGCAGTTCTTC.

DNA of the CDR3: TGCGCCAGCAGCTTGGGGAATAGCGGGAGTCTAAACAATGAGCAGTTCTTC. Amino acid sequence: CASSLGNSGSLNNEQFF. The chain joins TRBV5-1 to TRBJ2-1; 9 positions agree with TRBD2. The CDR3 runs 17 residues. J was trimmed by 5 bases and V by 0 bases; bases with no gene match: 9. Germline assignment: CDR1 SGHRS and CDR2 YFSETQ. Complete variable domain (other parts from reference TRBV5-1 and TRBJ2-1): KAGVTQTPRYLIKTRGQQVTLSCSPISGHRSVSWYQQTPGQGLQFLFEYFSETQRNKGNFPGRFSGRQFSNSRSEMNVSTLELGDSALYLCASSLGNSGSLNNEQFFGPGTRLTVL.

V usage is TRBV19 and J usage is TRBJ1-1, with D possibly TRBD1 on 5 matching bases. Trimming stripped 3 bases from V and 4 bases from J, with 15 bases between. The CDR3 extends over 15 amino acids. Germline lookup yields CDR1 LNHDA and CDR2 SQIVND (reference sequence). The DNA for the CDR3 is TGTGCCAGTAGTATCTACATCGGGGGAAGCACTGAAGCTTTCTTT. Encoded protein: CASSIYIGGSTEAFF.

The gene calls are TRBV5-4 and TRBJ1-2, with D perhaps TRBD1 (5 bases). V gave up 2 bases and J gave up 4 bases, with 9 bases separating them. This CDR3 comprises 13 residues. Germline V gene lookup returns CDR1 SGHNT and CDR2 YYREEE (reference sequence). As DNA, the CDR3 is TGTGCCAGCAGCTTCGGGACCAGCTATGGCTACACCTTC. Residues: CASSFGTSYGYTF.

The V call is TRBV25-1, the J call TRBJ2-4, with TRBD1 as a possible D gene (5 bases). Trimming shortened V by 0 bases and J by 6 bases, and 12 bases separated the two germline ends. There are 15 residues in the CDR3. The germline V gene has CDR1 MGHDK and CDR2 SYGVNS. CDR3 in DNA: TGTGCCAGCAGTGAATATGGGAACCAGGGAAACATTCAGTACTTC. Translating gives CASSEYGNQGNIQYF.

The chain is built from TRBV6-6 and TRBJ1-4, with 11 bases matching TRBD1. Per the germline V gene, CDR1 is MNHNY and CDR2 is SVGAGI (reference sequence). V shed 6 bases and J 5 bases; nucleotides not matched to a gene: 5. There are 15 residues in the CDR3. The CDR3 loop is CASSSDRGLNEKLFF. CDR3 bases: TGTGCCAGCAGCTCGGACAGGGGGCTCAATGAAAAACTGTTTTTT.

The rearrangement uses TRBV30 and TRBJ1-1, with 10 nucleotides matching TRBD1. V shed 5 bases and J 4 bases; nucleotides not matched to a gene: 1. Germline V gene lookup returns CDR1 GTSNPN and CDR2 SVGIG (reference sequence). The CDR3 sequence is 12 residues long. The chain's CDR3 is CAWGDRGTEAFF. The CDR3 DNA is TGTGCCTGGGGGGACAGGGGCACTGAAGCTTTCTTT.

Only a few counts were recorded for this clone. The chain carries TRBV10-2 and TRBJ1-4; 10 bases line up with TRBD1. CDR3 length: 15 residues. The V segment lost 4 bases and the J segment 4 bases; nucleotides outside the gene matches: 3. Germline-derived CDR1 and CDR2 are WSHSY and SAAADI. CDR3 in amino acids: CASSGDRGGNEKLFF. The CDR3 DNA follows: TGCGCCAGCAGTGGGGACAGGGGTGGTAATGAAAAACTGTTTTTT.

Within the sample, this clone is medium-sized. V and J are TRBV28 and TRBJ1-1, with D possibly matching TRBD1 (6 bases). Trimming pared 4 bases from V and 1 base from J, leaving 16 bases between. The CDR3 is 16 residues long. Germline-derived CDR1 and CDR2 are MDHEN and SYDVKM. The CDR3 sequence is CASSWEPGQTNTEAFF. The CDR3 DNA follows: TGTGCCAGCAGTTGGGAGCCGGGACAAACGAACACTGAAGCTTTCTTT.

The CDR3 sequence: CSVGDSLGETQYF. The CDR3 DNA is TGCAGCGTGGGGGACAGCCTGGGGGAGACCCAGTACTTC. This rearrangement joins TRBV29-1 to TRBJ2-5; 7 bases fit TRBD1. The V gene's germline CDR1 is SQVTM and CDR2 ANQGSEA. V lost 6 bases, J lost 5 bases, and 9 bases stayed unmatched. This CDR3 contains 13 residues.

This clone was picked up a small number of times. DNA of the CDR3: TGTGCCAGCAACCAGGCAGGGAGAGCTTTCTTT. Amino acids: CASNQAGRAFF. The J gene is TRBJ1-1, the V gene TRBV25-1; a possible D gene is TRBD1 (5 bases). The CDR3 contains 11 residues. Germline loops: CDR1 MGHDK, CDR2 SYGVNS. V lost 7 bases and J 10 bases, leaving 13 bases between the germline ends.

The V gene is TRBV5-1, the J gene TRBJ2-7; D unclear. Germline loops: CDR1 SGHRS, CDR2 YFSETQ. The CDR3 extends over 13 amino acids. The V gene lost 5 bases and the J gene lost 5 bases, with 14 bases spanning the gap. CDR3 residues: CASRSPAAHEQYF. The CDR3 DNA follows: TGCGCCAGCAGGTCTCCCGCCGCTCACGAGCAGTACTTC.

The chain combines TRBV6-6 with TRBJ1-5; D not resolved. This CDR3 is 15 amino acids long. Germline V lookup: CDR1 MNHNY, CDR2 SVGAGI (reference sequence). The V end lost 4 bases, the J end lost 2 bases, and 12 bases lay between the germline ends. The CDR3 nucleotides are TGTGCCAGCAGTTCGCGTTCCAGGCGCAATCAGCCCCAGCATTTT. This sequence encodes CASSSRSRRNQPQHF.

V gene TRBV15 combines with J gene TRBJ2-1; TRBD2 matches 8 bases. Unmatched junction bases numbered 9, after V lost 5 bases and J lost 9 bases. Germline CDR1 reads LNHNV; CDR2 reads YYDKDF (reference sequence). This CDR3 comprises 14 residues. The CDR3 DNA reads TGTGCCACCAGCGGCAGCGGGAGCCGCGGTGAGCAGTTCTTC. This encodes CATSGSGSRGEQFF.